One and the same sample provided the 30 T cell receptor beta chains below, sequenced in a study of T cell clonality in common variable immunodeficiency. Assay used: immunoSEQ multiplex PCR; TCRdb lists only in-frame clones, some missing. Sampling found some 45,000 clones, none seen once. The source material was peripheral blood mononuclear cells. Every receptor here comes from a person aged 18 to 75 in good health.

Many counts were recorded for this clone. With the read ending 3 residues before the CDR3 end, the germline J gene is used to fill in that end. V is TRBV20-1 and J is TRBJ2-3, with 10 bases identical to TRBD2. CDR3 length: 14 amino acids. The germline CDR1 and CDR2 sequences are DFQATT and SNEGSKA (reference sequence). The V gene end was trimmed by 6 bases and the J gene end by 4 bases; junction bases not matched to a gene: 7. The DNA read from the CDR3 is TGCAGTGCGAAAGCGGGGGGGCCTGCAGATACG. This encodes CSAKAGGPADT. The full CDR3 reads CSAKAGGPADTQYF.

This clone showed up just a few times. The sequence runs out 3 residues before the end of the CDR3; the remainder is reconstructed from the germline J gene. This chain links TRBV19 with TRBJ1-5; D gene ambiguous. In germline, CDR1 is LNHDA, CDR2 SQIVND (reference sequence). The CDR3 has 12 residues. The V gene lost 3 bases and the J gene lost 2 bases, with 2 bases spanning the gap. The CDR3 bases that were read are TGTGCCAGTAGTATCGGCAATCAGCCC. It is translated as CASSIGNQP. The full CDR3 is CASSIGNQPQHF.

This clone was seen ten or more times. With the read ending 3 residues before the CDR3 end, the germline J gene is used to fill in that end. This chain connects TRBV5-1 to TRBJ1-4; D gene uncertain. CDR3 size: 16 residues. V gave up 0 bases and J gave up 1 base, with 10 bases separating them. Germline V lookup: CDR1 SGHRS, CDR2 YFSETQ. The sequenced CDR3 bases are TGCGCCAGCAGCTTGGTTCCGGCAGGAACTAATGAAAAA. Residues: CASSLVPAGTNEK. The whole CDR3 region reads CASSLVPAGTNEKLFF.

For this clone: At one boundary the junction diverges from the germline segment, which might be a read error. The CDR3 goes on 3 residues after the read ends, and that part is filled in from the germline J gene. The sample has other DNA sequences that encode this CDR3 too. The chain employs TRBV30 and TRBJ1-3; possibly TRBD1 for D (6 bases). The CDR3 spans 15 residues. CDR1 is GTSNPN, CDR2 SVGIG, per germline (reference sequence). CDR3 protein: CAWNTGMGTGNTIYF. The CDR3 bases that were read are TGTGCCTGGAACACAGGGATGGGAACTGGAAACACA.

CDR3 amino acids: CAWRSGLTSTDTYTF. The covered CDR3 bases are TGTGCCTGGAGGTCCGGGCTAACTAGCACAGATACC. The chain employs TRBV30 and TRBJ1-2; D gene uncertain. The read is 3 residues too short to cover the CDR3 end, so that end is filled in from the germline J gene. The CDR3 has 15 residues. In germline, CDR1 is GTSNPN, CDR2 SVGIG (reference sequence).

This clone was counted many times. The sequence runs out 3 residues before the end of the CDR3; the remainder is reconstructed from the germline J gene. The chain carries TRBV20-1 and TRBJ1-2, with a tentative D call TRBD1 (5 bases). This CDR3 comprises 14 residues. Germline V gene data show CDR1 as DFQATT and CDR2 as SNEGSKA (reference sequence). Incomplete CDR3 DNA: TGCAGTGCTAGAGGACTAGCGGGGGTTAATGAC. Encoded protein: CSARGLAGVND. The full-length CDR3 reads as CSARGLAGVNDYTF.

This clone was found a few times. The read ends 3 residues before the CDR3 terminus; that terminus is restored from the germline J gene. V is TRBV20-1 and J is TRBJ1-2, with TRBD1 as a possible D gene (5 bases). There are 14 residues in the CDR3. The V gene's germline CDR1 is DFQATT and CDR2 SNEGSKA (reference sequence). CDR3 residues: CSGAGPASTDTYTF. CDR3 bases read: TGCAGTGGAGCGGGACCAGCTAGCACAGATACC.

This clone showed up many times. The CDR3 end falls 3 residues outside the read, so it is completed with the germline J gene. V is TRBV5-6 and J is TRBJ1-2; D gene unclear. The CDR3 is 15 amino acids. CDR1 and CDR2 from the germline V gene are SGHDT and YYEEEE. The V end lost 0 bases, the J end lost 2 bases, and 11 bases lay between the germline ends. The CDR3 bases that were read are TGTGCCAGCAGCTTGGACCCAGGCCCGAACTATGGC. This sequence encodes CASSLDPGPNYG. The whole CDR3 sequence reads CASSLDPGPNYGYTF.

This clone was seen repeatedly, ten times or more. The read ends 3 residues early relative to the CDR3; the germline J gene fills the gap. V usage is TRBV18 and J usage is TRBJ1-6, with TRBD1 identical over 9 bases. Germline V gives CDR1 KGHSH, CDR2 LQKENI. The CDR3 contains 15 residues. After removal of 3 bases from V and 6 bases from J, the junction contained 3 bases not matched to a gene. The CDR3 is CASSPAGQGNSPLHF. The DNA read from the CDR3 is TGTGCCAGCTCACCGGCGGGACAGGGTAATTCACCC.

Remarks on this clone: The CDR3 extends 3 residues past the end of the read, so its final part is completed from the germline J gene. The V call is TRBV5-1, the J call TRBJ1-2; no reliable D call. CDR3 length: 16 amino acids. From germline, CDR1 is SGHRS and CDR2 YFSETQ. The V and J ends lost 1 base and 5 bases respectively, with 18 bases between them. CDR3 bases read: TGCGCCAGCAGCTTGTGCATGTCGACTTATGATTATGGC. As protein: CASSLCMSTYDYG. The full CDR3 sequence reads CASSLCMSTYDYGYTF.

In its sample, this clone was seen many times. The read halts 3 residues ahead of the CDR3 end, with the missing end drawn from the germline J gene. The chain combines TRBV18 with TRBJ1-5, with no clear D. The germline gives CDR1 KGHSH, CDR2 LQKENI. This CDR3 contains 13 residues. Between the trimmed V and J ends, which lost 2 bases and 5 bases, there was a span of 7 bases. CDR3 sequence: CASSPIFDQPQHF. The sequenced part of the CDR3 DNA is TGTGCCAGCTCACCAATTTTCGATCAGCCC.

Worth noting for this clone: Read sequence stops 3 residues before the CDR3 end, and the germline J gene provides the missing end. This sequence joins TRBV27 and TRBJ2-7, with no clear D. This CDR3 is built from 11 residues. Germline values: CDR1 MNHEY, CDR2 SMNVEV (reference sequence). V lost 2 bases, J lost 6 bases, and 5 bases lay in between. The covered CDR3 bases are TGTGCCAGCAGTTTAGGTAGCGAG. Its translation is CASSLGSE. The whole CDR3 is CASSLGSEQYF.

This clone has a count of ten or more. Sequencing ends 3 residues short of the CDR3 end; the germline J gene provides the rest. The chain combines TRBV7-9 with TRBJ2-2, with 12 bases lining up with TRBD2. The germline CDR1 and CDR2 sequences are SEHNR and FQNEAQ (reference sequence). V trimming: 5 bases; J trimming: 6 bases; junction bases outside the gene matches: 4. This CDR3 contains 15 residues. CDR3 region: CASSRLAGEAGELFF. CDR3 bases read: TGTGCCAGCAGCAGACTAGCGGGGGAGGCCGGGGAG.

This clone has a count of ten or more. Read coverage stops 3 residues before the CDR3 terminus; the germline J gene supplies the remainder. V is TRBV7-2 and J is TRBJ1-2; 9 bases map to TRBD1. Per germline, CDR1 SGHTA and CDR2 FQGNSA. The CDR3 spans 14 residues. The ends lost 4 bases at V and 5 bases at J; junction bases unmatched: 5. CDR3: CASSSDRGPYGYTF. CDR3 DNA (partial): TGTGCCAGCAGCTCGGACAGGGGCCCTTATGGC.

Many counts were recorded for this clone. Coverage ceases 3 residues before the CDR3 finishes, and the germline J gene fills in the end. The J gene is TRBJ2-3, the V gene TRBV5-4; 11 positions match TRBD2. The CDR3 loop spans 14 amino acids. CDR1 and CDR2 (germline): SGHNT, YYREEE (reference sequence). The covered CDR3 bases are TGTGCCAGCAGGATAGCGGGGGGGAGGGAGACG. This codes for CASRIAGGRET. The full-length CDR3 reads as CASRIAGGRETQYF. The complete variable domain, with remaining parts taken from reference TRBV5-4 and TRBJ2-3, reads ETGVTQSPTHLIKTRGQQVTLRCSSQSGHNTVSWYQQALGQGPQFIFQYYREEENGRGNFPPRFSGLQFPNYSSELNVNALELDDSALYLCASRIAGGRETQYFGPGTRLTVL.

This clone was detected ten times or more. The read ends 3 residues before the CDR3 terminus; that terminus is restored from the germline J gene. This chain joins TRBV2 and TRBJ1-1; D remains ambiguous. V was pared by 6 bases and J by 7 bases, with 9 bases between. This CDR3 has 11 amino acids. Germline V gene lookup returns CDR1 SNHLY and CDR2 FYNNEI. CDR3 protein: CASRAAYEAFF. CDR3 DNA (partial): TGTGCCAGCAGGGCTGCTTATGAA. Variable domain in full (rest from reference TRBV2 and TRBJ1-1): EPEVTQTPSHQVTQMGQEVILRCVPISNHLYFYWYRQILGQKVEFLVSFYNNEISEKSEIFDDQFSVERPDGSNFTLKIRSTKLEDSAMYFCASRAAYEAFFGQGTRLTVV.

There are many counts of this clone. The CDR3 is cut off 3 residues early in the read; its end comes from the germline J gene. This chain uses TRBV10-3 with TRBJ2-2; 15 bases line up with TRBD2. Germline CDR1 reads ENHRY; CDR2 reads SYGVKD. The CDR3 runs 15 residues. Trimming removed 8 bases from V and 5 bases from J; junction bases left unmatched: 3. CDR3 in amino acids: CAIGGTSGGTGELFF. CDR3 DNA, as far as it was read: TGTGCCATCGGGGGGACTAGCGGGGGGACCGGGGAG.

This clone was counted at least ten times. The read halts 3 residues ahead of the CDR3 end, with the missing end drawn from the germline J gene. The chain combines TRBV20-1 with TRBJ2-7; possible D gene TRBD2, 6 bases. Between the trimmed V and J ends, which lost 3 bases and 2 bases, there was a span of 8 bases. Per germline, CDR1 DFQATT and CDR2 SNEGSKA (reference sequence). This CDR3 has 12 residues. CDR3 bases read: TGCAGTGCTAGGGGGGGAACCTACGAG. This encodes CSARGGTYE. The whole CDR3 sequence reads CSARGGTYEQYF.

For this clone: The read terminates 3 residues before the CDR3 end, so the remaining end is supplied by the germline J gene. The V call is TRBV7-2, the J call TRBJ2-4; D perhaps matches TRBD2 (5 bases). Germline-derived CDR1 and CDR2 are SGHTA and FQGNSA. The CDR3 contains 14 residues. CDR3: CASSTDSSDYGQYF. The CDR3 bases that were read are TGTGCCAGCAGCACAGACTCGTCCGACTATGGT.

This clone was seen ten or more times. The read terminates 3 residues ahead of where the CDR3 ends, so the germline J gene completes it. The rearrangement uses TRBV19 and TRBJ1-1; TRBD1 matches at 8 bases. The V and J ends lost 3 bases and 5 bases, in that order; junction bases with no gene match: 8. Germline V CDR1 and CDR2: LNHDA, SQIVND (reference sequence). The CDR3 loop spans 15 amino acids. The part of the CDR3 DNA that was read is TGTGCCAGTAGTATCGGCAGGGGGCAAGGAACTGAA. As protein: CASSIGRGQGTE. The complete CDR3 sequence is CASSIGRGQGTEAFF.

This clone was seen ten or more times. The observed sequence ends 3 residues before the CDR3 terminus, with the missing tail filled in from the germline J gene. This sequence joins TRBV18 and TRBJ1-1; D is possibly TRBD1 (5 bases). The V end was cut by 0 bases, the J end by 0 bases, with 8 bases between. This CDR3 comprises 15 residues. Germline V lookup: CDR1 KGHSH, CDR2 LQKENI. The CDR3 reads CASSPPRGMNTEAFF. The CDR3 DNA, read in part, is TGTGCCAGCTCACCACCACGGGGGATGAACACTGAA.

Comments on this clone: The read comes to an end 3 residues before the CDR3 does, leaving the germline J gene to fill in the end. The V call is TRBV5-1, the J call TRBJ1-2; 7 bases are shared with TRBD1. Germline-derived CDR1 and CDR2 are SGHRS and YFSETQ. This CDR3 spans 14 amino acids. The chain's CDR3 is CASSLTGEAYDYTF. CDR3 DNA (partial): TGCGCCAGCAGCTTGACAGGGGAGGCCTACGAC.

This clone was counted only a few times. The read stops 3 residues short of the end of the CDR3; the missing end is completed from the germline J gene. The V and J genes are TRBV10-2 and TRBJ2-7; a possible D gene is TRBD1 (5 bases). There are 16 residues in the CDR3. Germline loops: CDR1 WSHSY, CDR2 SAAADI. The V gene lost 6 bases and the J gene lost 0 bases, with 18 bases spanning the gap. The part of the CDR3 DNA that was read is TGCGCCAGCAGCCTAGGCAGGGCAAAAAGCTCCTACGAG. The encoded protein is CASSLGRAKSSYE. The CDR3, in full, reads CASSLGRAKSSYEQYF.

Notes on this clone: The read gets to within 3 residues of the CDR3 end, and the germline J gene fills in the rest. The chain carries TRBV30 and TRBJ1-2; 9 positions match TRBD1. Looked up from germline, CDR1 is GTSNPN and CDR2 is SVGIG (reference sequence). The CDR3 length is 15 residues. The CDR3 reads CAWSVHPGQGYDYTF. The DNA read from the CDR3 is TGTGCCTGGAGTGTACATCCGGGACAGGGCTACGAC.

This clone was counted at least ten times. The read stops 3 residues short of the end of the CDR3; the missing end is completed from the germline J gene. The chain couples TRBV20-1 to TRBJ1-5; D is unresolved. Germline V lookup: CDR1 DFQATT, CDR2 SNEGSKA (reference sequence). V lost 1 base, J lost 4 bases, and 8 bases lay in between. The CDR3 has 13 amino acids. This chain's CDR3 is CSARGLKNQPQHF. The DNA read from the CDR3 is TGCAGTGCTAGAGGGCTTAAAAATCAGCCC.

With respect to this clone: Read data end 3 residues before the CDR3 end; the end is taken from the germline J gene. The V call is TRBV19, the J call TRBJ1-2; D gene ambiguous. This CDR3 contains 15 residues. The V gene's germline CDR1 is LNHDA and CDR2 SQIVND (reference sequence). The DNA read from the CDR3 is TGTGCCAGTAGTACCACTGCCAGGAGTTCCTACGAC. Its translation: CASSTTARSSYD. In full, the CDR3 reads CASSTTARSSYDYTF.

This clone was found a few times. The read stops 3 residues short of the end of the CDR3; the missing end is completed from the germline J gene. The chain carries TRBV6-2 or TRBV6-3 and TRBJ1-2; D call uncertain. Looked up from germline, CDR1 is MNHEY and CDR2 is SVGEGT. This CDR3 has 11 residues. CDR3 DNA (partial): TGTGCCAGCAGTACTCACTACGAC. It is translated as CASSTHYD. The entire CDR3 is CASSTHYDYTF.

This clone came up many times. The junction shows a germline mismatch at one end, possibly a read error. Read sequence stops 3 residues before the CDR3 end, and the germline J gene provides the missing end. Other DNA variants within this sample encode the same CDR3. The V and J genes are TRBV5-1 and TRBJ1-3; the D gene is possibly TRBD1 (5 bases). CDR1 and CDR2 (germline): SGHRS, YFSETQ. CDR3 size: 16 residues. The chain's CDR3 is CASSLTLRGSGNTIYF. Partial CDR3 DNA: TGCGCCAGCAGCCTTACTTTGCGGGGCTCTGGAAACACT.

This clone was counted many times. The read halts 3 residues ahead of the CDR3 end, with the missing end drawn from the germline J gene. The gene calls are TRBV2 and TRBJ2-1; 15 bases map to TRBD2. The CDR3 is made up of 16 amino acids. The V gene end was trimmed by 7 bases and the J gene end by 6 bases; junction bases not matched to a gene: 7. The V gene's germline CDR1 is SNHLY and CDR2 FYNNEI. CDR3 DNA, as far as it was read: TGTGCCAGCAAACCGGGACTAGCGGGGGGTCTCAATGAG. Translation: CASKPGLAGGLNE. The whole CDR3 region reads CASKPGLAGGLNEQFF.

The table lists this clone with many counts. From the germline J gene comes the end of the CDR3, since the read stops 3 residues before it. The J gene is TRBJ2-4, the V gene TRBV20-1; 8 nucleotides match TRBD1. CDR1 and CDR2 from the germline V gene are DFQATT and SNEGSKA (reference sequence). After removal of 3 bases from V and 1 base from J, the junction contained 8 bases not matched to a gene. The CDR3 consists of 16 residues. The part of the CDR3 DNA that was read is TGCAGTGCTAGCCCCAGGGGGCTTATGGCCAAAAACATT. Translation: CSASPRGLMAKNI. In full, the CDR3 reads CSASPRGLMAKNIQYF.